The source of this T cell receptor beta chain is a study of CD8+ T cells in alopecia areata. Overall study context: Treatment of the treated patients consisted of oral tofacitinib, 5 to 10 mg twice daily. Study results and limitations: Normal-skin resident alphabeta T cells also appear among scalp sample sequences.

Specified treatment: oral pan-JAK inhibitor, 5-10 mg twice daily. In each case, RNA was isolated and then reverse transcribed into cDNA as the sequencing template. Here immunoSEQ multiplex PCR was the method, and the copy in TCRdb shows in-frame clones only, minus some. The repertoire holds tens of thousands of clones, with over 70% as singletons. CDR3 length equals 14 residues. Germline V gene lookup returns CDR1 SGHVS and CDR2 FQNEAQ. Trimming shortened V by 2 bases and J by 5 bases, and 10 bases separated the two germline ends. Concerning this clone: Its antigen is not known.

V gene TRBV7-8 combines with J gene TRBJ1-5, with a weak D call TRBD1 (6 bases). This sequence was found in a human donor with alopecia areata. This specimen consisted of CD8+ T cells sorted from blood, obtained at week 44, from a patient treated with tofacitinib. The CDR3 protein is CASSLSGGDQPQHF. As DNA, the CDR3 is TGTGCCAGCAGCTTATCGGGGGGCGATCAGCCCCAGCATTTT.